This note documents a single T cell receptor (beta chain) sequence. Its antigen is unidentified. Assay: immunoSEQ multiplex PCR; the TCRdb copy retains only in-frame clones and omits some. Here the sample spans under 85,000 clones, 84% being singletons. The investigators sampled blood at baseline, at cycle 4 day 1, and at cycle 7 day 1. The source of the sample is a study of OX40 agonist ivuxolimab in advanced cancers. Whole-study context: Across the patients, intravenous ivuxolimab was delivered every 2 weeks at 0.01 to 10 mg/kg. Findings of the study overall: Several nonresponders also turned out to have low normalized T-cell clonal expansion.

The CDR3 runs 14 residues. Germline V lookup: CDR1 SGHNT, CDR2 YENEEA. Deletions cut 1 base from V and 4 bases from J, with 10 bases between. The TCR sequence derives from an adult with an advanced solid tumor such as melanoma, head and neck, liver or kidney cancer. J is TRBJ2-5 and V is TRBV11-3; D possibly uses TRBD1 or TRBD2 (5 bases each). Sequencing used CD4+ or CD8+ T cells sorted from blood, obtained in a trial of the OX40 agonist ivuxolimab. The CDR3 loop reads CASSLGGVVETQYF. In nucleotides, the CDR3 is TGTGCCAGCAGCTTAGGAGGGGTGGTAGAGACCCAGTACTTC.